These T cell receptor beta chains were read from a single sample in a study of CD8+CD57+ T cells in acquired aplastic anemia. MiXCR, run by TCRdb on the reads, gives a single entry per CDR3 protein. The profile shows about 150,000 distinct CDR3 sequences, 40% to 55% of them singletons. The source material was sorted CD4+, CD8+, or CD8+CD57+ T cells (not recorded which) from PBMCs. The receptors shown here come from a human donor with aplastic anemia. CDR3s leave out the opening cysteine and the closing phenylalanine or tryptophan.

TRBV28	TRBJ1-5	ASSFDQNQLQH
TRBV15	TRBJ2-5	ATSSARDSVTQY
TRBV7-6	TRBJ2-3	ASSSKAGGSTDTQY
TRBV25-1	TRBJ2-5	ASTDRGRTETQY
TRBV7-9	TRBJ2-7	ASSPSPGTGTLKQY
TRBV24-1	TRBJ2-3	ATSASDTQY
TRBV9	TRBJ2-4	ASSVGRQGAGIQY
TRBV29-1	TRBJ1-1	SVDRQTEAF
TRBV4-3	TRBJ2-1	ASSQDDAGYNEQF
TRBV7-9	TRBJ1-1	ASSPGTDNMNTEAF
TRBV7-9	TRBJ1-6	AGSLTNSPLH
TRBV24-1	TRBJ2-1	ATSGLGGNEQF
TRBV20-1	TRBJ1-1	SARMGSVNTEAF
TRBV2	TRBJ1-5	ASRVGQNSNQPQH
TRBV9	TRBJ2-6	ASSVGGRGGANVLT
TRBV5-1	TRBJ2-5	ASSEDRGETQY
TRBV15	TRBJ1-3	ATGEGRTSGNTIY
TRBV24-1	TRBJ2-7	ATRIYRADEQY
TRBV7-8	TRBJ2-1	ASSRDRGYGEQF
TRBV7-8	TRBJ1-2	ASSLQSSHAGKYGYT
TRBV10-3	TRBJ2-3	AISEGRQRDTQY
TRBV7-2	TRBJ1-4	ASSSRTGKVEKLF
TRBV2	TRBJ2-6	ASADSGANVLT
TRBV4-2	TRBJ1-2	ASSTRQGSRFYDGYT
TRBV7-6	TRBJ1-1	ASSLGPDTEAF